These 25 T cell receptor beta chains came from one sample sequenced in a study of CD8+ T cells in alopecia areata. Reverse transcribed after extraction, RNA yielded cDNA as the sequencing template. Method: immunoSEQ multiplex PCR; TCRdb's copy keeps in-frame clones and lacks some. The sample records about 140,000 clones, roughly 86% being singletons. The treatment was: oral pan-JAK inhibitor, 5-10 mg twice daily. The sample in question was CD8+ T cells sorted from blood, obtained at week 4, from a patient treated with tofacitinib. These TCRs come from a human donor with alopecia areata.

This sequence joins TRBV4-1 and TRBJ1-2; 7 bases line up with TRBD1. Looked up from germline, CDR1 is MGHRA and CDR2 is YSYEKL. J gave up 7 bases and V 1 base, and 9 bases lay outside the gene matches. This CDR3 region has 15 residues. This chain's CDR3 is CASSQVGQLNIGYTF. CDR3 DNA: TGCGCCAGCAGCCAAGTGGGACAGCTGAATATTGGCTACACCTTC.

V and J are TRBV25-1 and TRBJ2-2; 7 nucleotides align to TRBD1. V lost 4 bases to trimming and J lost 4 bases; unmatched junction nucleotides: 6. CDR3 size: 15 residues. Per the germline V gene, CDR1 is MGHDK and CDR2 is SYGVNS. CDR3 residues: CASSGPGGFTGELFF. CDR3 nucleotide sequence: TGTGCCAGCAGTGGGCCAGGGGGATTCACCGGGGAGCTGTTTTTT.

This clone has a single count. This chain links TRBV30 with TRBJ2-7; 7 bases agree with TRBD2. The germline V gene encodes CDR1 GTSNPN and CDR2 SVGIG (reference sequence). The CDR3 length is 14 residues. The V and J ends lost 5 bases and 0 bases, in that order; junction bases with no gene match: 7. Here the CDR3 reads CAWGKASGSYEQYF. The CDR3, as DNA: TGTGCCTGGGGAAAGGCTAGCGGCTCCTACGAGCAGTACTTC.

This chain joins TRBV30 and TRBJ2-1; D tentatively fits TRBD1 or TRBD2 (5 bases each). The CDR3 length is 15 residues. The ends were cut back, 4 bases at V and 0 bases at J, with 13 bases in the middle. Germline loops: CDR1 GTSNPN, CDR2 SVGIG (reference sequence). Written as DNA, the CDR3 is TGTGCCTGGAACCCGGGAACAGGCTCCTACAATGAGCAGTTCTTC. Protein product: CAWNPGTGSYNEQFF.

The genes are TRBV5-1 and TRBJ2-3, with 12 bases identical to TRBD2. Trimming cost V 4 bases and J 4 bases; bases outside gene matches: 10. The CDR3 contains 17 residues. Germline lookup yields CDR1 SGHRS and CDR2 YFSETQ. CDR3: CASSPGLAGTNPDTQYF. The CDR3 DNA sequence: TGCGCCAGCAGCCCAGGACTAGCGGGGACCAACCCAGATACGCAGTATTTT.

V is TRBV4-1 and J is TRBJ2-2, with D maybe TRBD1 (6 bases). CDR1 is MGHRA and CDR2 is YSYEKL in the germline V gene. Trimming took off 0 bases at V and 6 bases at J, with 20 bases between the two ends. The CDR3 loop spans 18 amino acids. Written as DNA, the CDR3 is TGCGCCAGCAGCCAAGAACCAGGGGACCACCTAGTTGCCGGGGAGCTGTTTTTT. As protein: CASSQEPGDHLVAGELFF.

V usage is TRBV30 and J usage is TRBJ1-2, with D tentatively TRBD1 (5 bases). This CDR3 is 13 amino acids long. CDR1 and CDR2 from the germline V gene are GTSNPN and SVGIG (reference sequence). Trimming removed 0 bases from V and 8 bases from J, with 13 bases in between. CDR3 coding DNA: TGTGCCTGGAGTGTGGCGGGGCCGGGGGGCTACACCTTC. Translated, it gives CAWSVAGPGGYTF. The full variable domain, its missing parts supplied by reference TRBV30 and TRBJ1-2, is SQTIHQWPATLVQPVGSPLSLECTVEGTSNPNLYWYRQAAGRGLQLLFYSVGIGQISSEVPQNLSASRPQDRQFILSSKKLLLSDSGFYLCAWSVAGPGGYTFGSGTRLTVV.

The chain is built from TRBV7-7 and TRBJ2-7; no definite D call. Germline lookup yields CDR1 SSHAT and CDR2 FNYEAQ (reference sequence). The CDR3 consists of 14 residues. V lost 1 base, J lost 4 bases, and 11 bases lay in between. The CDR3 bases are TGTGCCAGCAGCTTAGACGTCTATGGATACGAGCAGTACTTC. Protein sequence: CASSLDVYGYEQYF.

V usage is TRBV9 and J usage is TRBJ2-1; D is unresolved. Germline CDR1 is SGDLS and CDR2 is YYNGEE. V gave up 4 bases and J gave up 5 bases, with 10 bases separating them. CDR3 length: 13 residues. CDR3: CASSPVLDNEQFF. As DNA, the CDR3 is TGTGCCAGCAGCCCGGTACTTGACAATGAGCAGTTCTTC.

Worth noting for this clone: This same CDR3 is encoded by further DNA sequences in the sample. The gene calls are TRBV5-1 and TRBJ2-1; 11 nucleotides line up with TRBD2. Germline V gives CDR1 SGHRS, CDR2 YFSETQ. The J segment lost 3 bases and the V segment lost 0 bases, leaving 2 bases of the junction unmatched. The CDR3 sequence is 16 residues long. CDR3 coding DNA: TGCGCCAGCAGCTTGGGACTAGCGGGGAACTACAATGAGCAGTTCTTC. Translating gives CASSLGLAGNYNEQFF. The full variable domain, with the rest looked up from reference TRBV5-1 and TRBJ2-1, is KAGVTQTPRYLIKTRGQQVTLSCSPISGHRSVSWYQQTPGQGLQFLFEYFSETQRNKGNFPGRFSGRQFSNSRSEMNVSTLELGDSALYLCASSLGLAGNYNEQFFGPGTRLTVL.

The CDR3 here is CASSFGTSGGFLQDEQFF. For the CDR3, the DNA is TGCGCCAGCAGCTTCGGGACTAGCGGGGGATTCCTACAAGATGAGCAGTTCTTC. This sequence joins TRBV5-1 and TRBJ2-1; 14 bases are shared with TRBD2. CDR1 and CDR2 (germline): SGHRS, YFSETQ. The length of the CDR3 is 18 residues. V shed 2 bases, J shed 8 bases, and the junction held 12 bases outside the gene matches. Full variable domain (remainder filled in from reference TRBV5-1 and TRBJ2-1): KAGVTQTPRYLIKTRGQQVTLSCSPISGHRSVSWYQQTPGQGLQFLFEYFSETQRNKGNFPGRFSGRQFSNSRSEMNVSTLELGDSALYLCASSFGTSGGFLQDEQFFGPGTRLTVL.

This chain joins TRBV12-2 and TRBJ1-5. TRBV12-2 counts as a pseudogene. The CDR3 spans 15 residues. This CDR3 is CASRMARFGHQPQHF. The CDR3 nucleotides are TGTGCAAGTCGCATGGCCAGGTTCGGGCATCAGCCCCAGCATTTT.

This clone came up once. This chain connects TRBV7-8 to TRBJ2-7, with D possibly called TRBD1 or TRBD2 (5 bases each). This CDR3 comprises 14 residues. Germline CDR1 is SGHVS and CDR2 is FQNEAQ. Trimming left V 3 bases short and J 2 bases short, with 11 bases between. The CDR3 protein is CASSFRDGTYEQYF. CDR3 nucleotides: TGTGCCAGCAGCTTCAGGGACGGAACCTACGAGCAGTACTTC.

The chain is built from TRBV29-1 and TRBJ1-1; D call uncertain. Germline V gene data show CDR1 as SQVTM and CDR2 as ANQGSEA. The CDR3 runs 11 residues. Trimming stripped 3 bases from V and 3 bases from J, with 5 bases between. The CDR3 protein is CSVDGDTEAFF. In nucleotides, the CDR3 is TGCAGCGTTGATGGAGACACTGAAGCTTTCTTT.

In the case of this clone: The sample holds other DNA sequences that translate to the same CDR3. V is TRBV29-1 and J is TRBJ2-3; D is undetermined. V was cut by 4 bases and J by 5 bases, with 4 bases left in between. The CDR3 sequence is 10 residues long. Germline V gene lookup returns CDR1 SQVTM and CDR2 ANQGSEA. CDR3 region: CSVVRDTQYF. CDR3 coding DNA: TGCAGCGTTGTGAGAGATACGCAGTATTTT.

In this sample, this clone turned up a few times. The chain couples TRBV5-8 to TRBJ2-1, with D unclear. V was shortened by 2 bases and J by 7 bases, with 13 bases between the two germline ends. The CDR3 runs 14 residues. Germline assignment: CDR1 SGHTS and CDR2 YDEGEE. The CDR3 nucleotides are TGTGCCAGCAGCTTATCGGTTCTGAGAAATGAGCAGTTCTTC. Amino acid sequence: CASSLSVLRNEQFF.

This clone has only a few counts. The V gene is TRBV28, the J gene TRBJ2-3, with D unclear. This CDR3 has 15 residues. V lost 4 bases to trimming and J lost 3 bases, with 14 bases between them. From germline, CDR1 is MDHEN and CDR2 SYDVKM. CDR3: CASSSRTDATDTQYF. CDR3 DNA: TGTGCCAGCAGTTCTCGGACGGACGCAACAGATACGCAGTATTTT.

This chain connects TRBV4-1 to TRBJ2-1; no clear D gene. Deletions cut 2 bases from V and 8 bases from J, with 13 bases between. Germline V gene lookup returns CDR1 MGHRA and CDR2 YSYEKL. The CDR3 covers 14 residues. The CDR3 nucleotides read TGCGCCAGCAGCCAATTTTCCCCCCCGGATGAGCAGTTCTTC. This translates into CASSQFSPPDEQFF.

The chain joins TRBV30 to TRBJ2-2; D is ambiguous. CDR3 length: 14 amino acids. Trimming took off 2 bases at V and 0 bases at J, with 7 bases between the two ends. Germline CDR1 reads GTSNPN; CDR2 reads SVGIG (reference sequence). CDR3 coding DNA: TGTGCCTGGAGTTCACAGTCGAACACCGGGGAGCTGTTTTTT. This sequence encodes CAWSSQSNTGELFF.

The V gene is TRBV19, the J gene TRBJ2-1; 9 bases map to TRBD2. CDR1 LNHDA and CDR2 SQIVND come from the germline V gene (reference sequence). This CDR3 is built from 15 residues. V lost 5 bases, J lost 2 bases, and 4 bases stayed unmatched. The CDR3, as DNA: TGTGCCAGTAGTCCGGGCGGGGGGGCCTACAATGAGCAGTTCTTC. This gives the protein CASSPGGGAYNEQFF.

The V call is TRBV29-1, the J call TRBJ2-7; 7 nucleotides match TRBD1. The J segment lost 3 bases and the V segment lost 4 bases, leaving 9 bases of the junction unmatched. Germline-derived CDR1 and CDR2 are SQVTM and ANQGSEA. The CDR3 covers 14 residues. DNA for the CDR3: TGCAGCGTTGTGGGGACAGAGAACTTCTACGAGCAGTACTTC. It encodes CSVVGTENFYEQYF.

V usage is TRBV5-6 and J usage is TRBJ2-5, with D maybe TRBD2 (5 bases). V shed 5 bases and J shed 2 bases, with 13 bases lying between them. This CDR3 spans 14 amino acids. Germline-derived CDR1 and CDR2 are SGHDT and YYEEEE. The CDR3 is CASSGGFPQETQYF. For the CDR3, the DNA is TGTGCCAGCAGTGGAGGTTTTCCACAAGAGACCCAGTACTTC.

This clone was counted a single time. CDR3 in DNA: TGTGCCTGGAGTTTCGGGACAGGTACCTACGAGCAGTACTTC. It is translated as CAWSFGTGTYEQYF. The chain uses TRBV30 and TRBJ2-7; TRBD1 aligns across 8 bases. The J segment lost 2 bases and the V segment lost 2 bases, leaving 5 bases of the junction unmatched. CDR3 size: 14 residues. The germline V gene encodes CDR1 GTSNPN and CDR2 SVGIG (reference sequence).

The J gene is TRBJ1-1, the V gene TRBV19, with D unclear. Germline V gene lookup returns CDR1 LNHDA and CDR2 SQIVND (reference sequence). Trimming took off 3 bases at V and 4 bases at J, with 9 bases between the two ends. This CDR3 comprises 13 residues. CDR3 amino acids: CASSILVGTEAFF. CDR3 DNA sequence: TGTGCCAGTAGTATCTTGGTGGGCACTGAAGCTTTCTTT.

This chain connects TRBV13 to TRBJ2-7, with D tentatively TRBD1 (6 bases). CDR1 and CDR2 from the germline V gene are PRHDT and FYEKMQ (reference sequence). The CDR3 covers 14 residues. V was cut by 5 bases and J by 3 bases, with 14 bases left in between. The CDR3 DNA is TGTGCCAGCAGCCCCCACAGGGAACTCTACGAGCAGTACTTC. Residues: CASSPHRELYEQYF. The complete variable domain, with remaining parts taken from reference TRBV13 and TRBJ2-7, reads AAGVIQSPRHLIKEKRETATLKCYPIPRHDTVYWYQQGPGQDPQFLISFYEKMQSDKGSIPDRFSAQQFSDYHSELNMSSLELGDSALYFCASSPHRELYEQYFGPGTRLTVT.